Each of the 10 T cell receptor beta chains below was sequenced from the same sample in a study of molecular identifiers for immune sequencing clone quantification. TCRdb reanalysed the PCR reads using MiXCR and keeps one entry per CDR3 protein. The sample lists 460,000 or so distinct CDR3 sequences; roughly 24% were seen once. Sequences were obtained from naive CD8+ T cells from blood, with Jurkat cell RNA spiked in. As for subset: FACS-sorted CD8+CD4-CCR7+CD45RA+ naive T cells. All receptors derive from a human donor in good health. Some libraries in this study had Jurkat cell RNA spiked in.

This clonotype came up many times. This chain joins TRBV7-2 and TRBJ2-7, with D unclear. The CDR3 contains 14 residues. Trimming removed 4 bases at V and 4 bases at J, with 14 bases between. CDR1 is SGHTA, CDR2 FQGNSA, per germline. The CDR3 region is CASSSPLDGYEQYF. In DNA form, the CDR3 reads TGTGCCAGCAGCTCACCCTTGGACGGGTACGAGCAGTACTTC.

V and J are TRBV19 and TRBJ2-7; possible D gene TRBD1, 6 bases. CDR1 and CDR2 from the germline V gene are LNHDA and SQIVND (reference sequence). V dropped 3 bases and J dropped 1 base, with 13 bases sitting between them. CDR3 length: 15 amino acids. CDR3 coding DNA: TGTGCCAGTAGTATGGGGGCAGGCCTTTCCTACGAGCAGTACTTC. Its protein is CASSMGAGLSYEQYF. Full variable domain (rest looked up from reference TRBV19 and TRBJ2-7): DGGITQSPKYLFRKEGQNVTLSCEQNLNHDAMYWYRQDPGQGLRLIYYSQIVNDFQKGDIAEGYSVSREKKESFPLTVTSAQKNPTAFYLCASSMGAGLSYEQYFGPGTRLTVT.

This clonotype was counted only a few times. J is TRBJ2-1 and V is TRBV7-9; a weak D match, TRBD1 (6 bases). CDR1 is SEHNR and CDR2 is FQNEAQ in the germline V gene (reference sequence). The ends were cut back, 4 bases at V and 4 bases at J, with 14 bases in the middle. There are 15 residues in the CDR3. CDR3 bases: TGTGCCAGCAGCTACGGGGACACACAGTACAATGAGCAGTTCTTC. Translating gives CASSYGDTQYNEQFF.

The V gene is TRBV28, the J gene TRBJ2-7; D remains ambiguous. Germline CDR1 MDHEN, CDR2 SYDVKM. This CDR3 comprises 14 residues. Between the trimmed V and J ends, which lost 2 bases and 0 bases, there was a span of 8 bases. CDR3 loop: CASSLTLNSYEQYF. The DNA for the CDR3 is TGTGCCAGCAGTTTAACTTTGAACTCCTACGAGCAGTACTTC.

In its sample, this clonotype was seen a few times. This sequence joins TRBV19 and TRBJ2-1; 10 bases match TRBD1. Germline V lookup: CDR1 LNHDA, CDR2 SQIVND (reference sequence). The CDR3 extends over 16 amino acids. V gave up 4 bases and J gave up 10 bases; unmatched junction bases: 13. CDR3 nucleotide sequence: TGTGCCAGTAGTAACCTCCCGACAGGGGGCTGGAGCGAGCAGTTCTTC. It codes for CASSNLPTGGWSEQFF. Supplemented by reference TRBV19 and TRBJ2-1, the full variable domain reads DGGITQSPKYLFRKEGQNVTLSCEQNLNHDAMYWYRQDPGQGLRLIYYSQIVNDFQKGDIAEGYSVSREKKESFPLTVTSAQKNPTAFYLCASSNLPTGGWSEQFFGPGTRLTVL.

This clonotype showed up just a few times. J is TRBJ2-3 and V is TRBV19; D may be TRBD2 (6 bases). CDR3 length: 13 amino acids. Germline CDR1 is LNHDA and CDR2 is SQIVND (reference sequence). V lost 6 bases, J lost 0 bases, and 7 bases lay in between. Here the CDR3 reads CASRGGSTDTQYF. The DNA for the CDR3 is TGTGCCAGTAGGGGGGGAAGCACAGATACGCAGTATTTT.

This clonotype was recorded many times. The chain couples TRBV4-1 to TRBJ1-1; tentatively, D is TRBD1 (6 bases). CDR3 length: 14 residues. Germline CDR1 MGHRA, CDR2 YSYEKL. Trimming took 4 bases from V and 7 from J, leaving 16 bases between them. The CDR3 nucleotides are TGCGCCAGCAGCCTCACAGCGGGGGGCAGTGAAGCTTTCTTT. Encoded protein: CASSLTAGGSEAFF.

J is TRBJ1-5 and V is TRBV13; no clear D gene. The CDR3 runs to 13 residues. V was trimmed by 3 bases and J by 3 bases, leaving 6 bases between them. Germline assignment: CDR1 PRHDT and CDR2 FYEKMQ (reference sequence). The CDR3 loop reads CASSLNLNQPQHF. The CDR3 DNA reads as TGTGCCAGCAGCTTGAACCTCAATCAGCCCCAGCATTTT.

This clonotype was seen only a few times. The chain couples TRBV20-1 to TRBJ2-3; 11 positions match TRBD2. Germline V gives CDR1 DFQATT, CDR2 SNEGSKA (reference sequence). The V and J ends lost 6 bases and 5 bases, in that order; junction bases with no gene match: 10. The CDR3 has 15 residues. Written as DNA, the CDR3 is TGCAGTGCCTTCAAACTAGCGGGAGTTTTAGATACGCAGTATTTT. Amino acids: CSAFKLAGVLDTQYF.

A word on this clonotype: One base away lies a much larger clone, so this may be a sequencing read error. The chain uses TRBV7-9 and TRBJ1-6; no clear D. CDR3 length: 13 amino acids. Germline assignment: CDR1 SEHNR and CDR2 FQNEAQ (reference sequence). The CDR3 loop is CDSSLVGSSPLHF. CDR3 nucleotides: TGTGACAGCAGCTTAGTTGGGAGTTCACCCCTCCACTTT.